Presented here are 29 T cell receptor beta chains from one specimen sequenced in a study of blood T cell repertoires in COVID-19. The data were produced by immunoSEQ multiplex PCR, yet TCRdb's version contains in-frame clones alone and is incomplete. The sample has approximately 120,000 clones, around nine tenths seen once. The sequenced material came from peripheral blood. Receptor source: a man aged 45-65 years with COVID-19, enrolled during active disease.

V is TRBV6-2 or TRBV6-3 and J is TRBJ1-5, with 8 bases fitting TRBD1. CDR3 length equals 16 residues. Per the germline V gene, CDR1 is MNHEY and CDR2 is SVGEGT. V trimming: 2 bases; J trimming: 0 bases; junction bases outside the gene matches: 3. DNA for the CDR3: TGTGCCAGCAGTTACGGGACAGGACTTAGCAATCAGCCCCAGCATTTT. Residues: CASSYGTGLSNQPQHF.

The CDR3 region has the DNA TGTGCCAGCAGTTTCGGGACAGTCACTGAAGCTTTCTTT. This codes for CASSFGTVTEAFF. The rearrangement uses TRBV28 and TRBJ1-1; 7 bases are a match to TRBD1. This CDR3 is 13 amino acids long. CDR1 is MDHEN, CDR2 SYDVKM, per germline. The V segment lost 3 bases and the J segment 4 bases; nucleotides outside the gene matches: 2.

This chain links TRBV19 with TRBJ2-1; a weak D match, TRBD2 (5 bases). Per germline, CDR1 LNHDA and CDR2 SQIVND (reference sequence). The CDR3 length is 15 residues. Trimming removed 8 bases at V and 6 bases at J, with 20 bases between. CDR3 amino acids: CASASYGVPRNEQFF. The CDR3 DNA follows: TGTGCCAGTGCCTCTTACGGGGTCCCGCGCAATGAGCAGTTCTTC.

The chain couples TRBV5-6 to TRBJ1-1; unclear D gene. In germline, CDR1 is SGHDT, CDR2 YYEEEE. This CDR3 contains 13 residues. Trimming cost V 3 bases and J 6 bases, with 12 bases left between them. CDR3 in DNA: TGTGCCAGCAGCTCCGTGGCCCGGGCTGAAGCTTTCTTT. This sequence encodes CASSSVARAEAFF.

This clone was counted once. This sequence joins TRBV19 and TRBJ2-2, with a possible D match to TRBD2 (5 bases). The germline CDR1 and CDR2 sequences are LNHDA and SQIVND (reference sequence). There are 14 residues in the CDR3. Trimming took 6 bases from V and 0 from J, leaving 8 bases between them. The CDR3: CASRELANTGELFF. The DNA for the CDR3 is TGTGCCAGTAGAGAACTAGCGAACACCGGGGAGCTGTTTTTT. Combining the CDR3 with reference TRBV19 and TRBJ2-2 gives the whole variable domain DGGITQSPKYLFRKEGQNVTLSCEQNLNHDAMYWYRQDPGQGLRLIYYSQIVNDFQKGDIAEGYSVSREKKESFPLTVTSAQKNPTAFYLCASRELANTGELFFGEGSRLTVL.

CDR3 residues: CASSRRGGITYNEQFF. CDR3 nucleotide sequence: TGTGCCAGCAGCCGAAGGGGCGGGATCACCTACAATGAGCAGTTCTTC. The chain recombines TRBV7-9 with TRBJ2-1; D may be TRBD2 (6 bases). The CDR3 covers 16 residues. Germline V CDR1 and CDR2: SEHNR, FQNEAQ (reference sequence). V dropped 5 bases and J dropped 2 bases, with 16 bases sitting between them.

The rearrangement links TRBV5-6 to TRBJ2-7, with D maybe TRBD1 (5 bases). Germline V CDR1 and CDR2: SGHDT, YYEEEE. V lost 7 bases and J 2 bases, leaving 10 bases between the germline ends. CDR3 size: 12 residues. CDR3 in DNA: TGTGCCAGCGCCGGACAAACCTACGAGCAGTACTTC. This codes for CASAGQTYEQYF.

The chain recombines TRBV6-6 with TRBJ2-1, with TRBD2 matching over 13 bases. CDR3 length: 16 amino acids. The J segment lost 7 bases and the V segment lost 5 bases, leaving 8 bases of the junction unmatched. Germline CDR1 MNHNY, CDR2 SVGAGI (reference sequence). The CDR3 DNA sequence: TGTGCCAGCAGTCGACTAGCGGGAGGCTGGGGGAATGAGCAGTTCTTC. Amino acids: CASSRLAGGWGNEQFF.

This clone was observed a single time. This chain uses TRBV9 with TRBJ2-7; D is possibly TRBD1 (5 bases). Germline V lookup: CDR1 SGDLS, CDR2 YYNGEE. The CDR3 spans 12 residues. Trimming removed 3 bases from V and 6 bases from J, with 10 bases in between. The CDR3 DNA reads TGTGCCAGCAGCGCCCCAGGGTCCGAGCAGTACGTC. As protein: CASSAPGSEQYV.

J is TRBJ2-2 and V is TRBV7-8; 9 nucleotides match TRBD2. Germline assignment: CDR1 SGHVS and CDR2 FQNEAQ. The trim removed 5 bases at V and 4 bases at J, leaving 5 bases unmatched. CDR3 length: 15 residues. In nucleotides, the CDR3 is TGTGCCAGCAGCCCCGGACTAGCGTTCACCGGGGAGCTGTTTTTT. Its translation is CASSPGLAFTGELFF.

This clone was detected a few times. The V gene is TRBV5-4, the J gene TRBJ2-5, with a possible D match to TRBD2 (6 bases). Germline CDR1 SGHNT, CDR2 YYREEE (reference sequence). CDR3 length: 15 residues. V was pared by 4 bases and J by 5 bases, with 18 bases between. CDR3 DNA: TGTGCCAGCAGCACGGACGCCGGGGGACGGGAGACCCAGTACTTC. It translates to CASSTDAGGRETQYF.

V and J are TRBV6-2 or TRBV6-3 and TRBJ2-3; D remains unclear. This CDR3 comprises 12 residues. Trimming removed 0 bases at V and 8 bases at J, with 6 bases between. Germline V gene sequence: CDR1 MNHEY, CDR2 SVGEGT. This CDR3 reads CASSYSYSTQYF. Written as DNA, the CDR3 is TGTGCCAGCAGTTACTCGTATTCTACGCAGTATTTT.

This rearrangement joins TRBV11-2 to TRBJ2-7; D is unclear. The CDR3 spans 14 residues. The germline V gene has CDR1 SGHAT and CDR2 FQNNGV. Trimming removed 2 bases at V and 1 base at J, with 9 bases between. As DNA, the CDR3 is TGTGCCAGCAGCTTATATGGCAGTTCCTACGAGCAGTACGTC. This encodes CASSLYGSSYEQYV.

This clone has just one count. The V call is TRBV24-1, the J call TRBJ2-7; possibly TRBD1 for D (5 bases). The CDR3 has 15 residues. V was trimmed by 1 base and J by 2 bases, leaving 11 bases between them. Germline V CDR1 and CDR2: KGHDR, SFDVKD. This CDR3 reads CATSDFPDRTYEQYV. DNA for the CDR3: TGTGCCACCAGTGATTTCCCCGACAGAACCTACGAGCAGTACGTC.

The V call is TRBV7-2, the J call TRBJ1-2; D unresolved. Germline CDR1 and CDR2: SGHTA and FQGNSA. The CDR3 is 13 amino acids. Between the trimmed V and J ends, which lost 0 bases and 3 bases, there was a span of 5 bases. The CDR3, as DNA: TGTGCCAGCAGCTTAGCACGGGACTATGGCTACACCTTC. Amino acids: CASSLARDYGYTF.

This chain links TRBV27 with TRBJ2-7; possible D gene TRBD1, 6 bases. Germline V gives CDR1 MNHEY, CDR2 SMNVEV (reference sequence). The ends were cut back, 6 bases at V and 0 bases at J, with 12 bases in the middle. The CDR3 has 14 residues. The CDR3 protein is CASRGAARSYEQYF. The CDR3 nucleotides read TGTGCCAGCAGGGGGGCAGCCCGCTCCTACGAGCAGTACTTC.

The chain joins TRBV18 to TRBJ1-5; weak D call: TRBD1 (6 bases). The germline CDR1 and CDR2 sequences are KGHSH and LQKENI. The V end lost 3 bases, the J end lost 3 bases, and 9 bases lay between the germline ends. CDR3 length: 14 residues. The CDR3 DNA follows: TGTGCCAGCTCACCGACAGGATACAATCAGCCCCAGCATTTT. This codes for CASSPTGYNQPQHF.

This clone showed up just a few times. The chain recombines TRBV5-1 with TRBJ2-7; 7 bases align to TRBD1. J gave up 4 bases and V 4 bases, and 11 bases lay outside the gene matches. The germline V gene encodes CDR1 SGHRS and CDR2 YFSETQ. The CDR3 has 15 residues. DNA for the CDR3: TGCGCCAGCAGCACCGGACAGGAAGGGCTATACGAGCAGTACTTC. Protein sequence: CASSTGQEGLYEQYF.

V usage is TRBV2 and J usage is TRBJ1-5; perhaps TRBD1 as D (5 bases). Trimming took off 6 bases at V and 2 bases at J, with 14 bases between the two ends. Germline lookup yields CDR1 SNHLY and CDR2 FYNNEI. This CDR3 is 15 amino acids long. CDR3 nucleotides: TGTGCCAGCAGCCCCGACAGCCGGGGCAATCAGCCCCAGCATTTT. The encoded protein is CASSPDSRGNQPQHF.

This clone was observed a single time. The gene calls are TRBV6-1 and TRBJ2-4; tentative D call: TRBD2 (5 bases). Trimming took off 2 bases at V and 4 bases at J, with 6 bases between the two ends. Per the germline V gene, CDR1 is MNHNS and CDR2 is SASEGT. The CDR3 contains 13 residues. The CDR3 DNA follows: TGTGCCAGCAGTGAACCGGGAAAAAACATTCAGTACTTC. Translation gives CASSEPGKNIQYF.

The chain uses TRBV18 and TRBJ1-2; no firm D call. The V gene's germline CDR1 is KGHSH and CDR2 LQKENI. This CDR3 has 13 residues. V gave up 6 bases and J gave up 7 bases, with 15 bases separating them. In nucleotides, the CDR3 is TGTGCCAGCTCTCCGGCGGAGGGTCGTGGCTACACCTTC. It yields the protein CASSPAEGRGYTF.

The rearrangement uses TRBV5-8 and TRBJ1-6; 10 positions match TRBD1. J gave up 10 bases and V 4 bases, and 11 bases lay outside the gene matches. The CDR3 has 16 residues. Germline CDR1 SGHTS, CDR2 YDEGEE. CDR3 sequence (DNA): TGTGCCAGCAGCCCAACCCGGACAGGGGGATTGTCACCCCTCCACTTT. Its translation: CASSPTRTGGLSPLHF.

V is TRBV7-7 and J is TRBJ2-4; a weak D match, TRBD2 (6 bases). V was clipped by 1 base and J by 3 bases, with 13 bases between them. The CDR3 is 16 amino acids. Germline CDR1 is SSHAT and CDR2 is FNYEAQ (reference sequence). The CDR3 DNA follows: TGTGCCAGCAGCTTAGATTTGGGACTCATCAAAAACATTCAGTACTTC. Residues: CASSLDLGLIKNIQYF.

The J gene is TRBJ2-1, the V gene TRBV29-1; weak D call: TRBD1 (6 bases). Per germline, CDR1 SQVTM and CDR2 ANQGSEA. Trimming removed 7 bases at V and 5 bases at J, with 12 bases between. CDR3 length: 12 amino acids. The CDR3 DNA reads TGCAGCGCCTCACAGGGAAACAATGAGCAGTTCTTC. Its translation: CSASQGNNEQFF.

V gene TRBV11-2 combines with J gene TRBJ2-3, with D possibly TRBD2 on 5 matching bases. Germline CDR1 is SGHAT and CDR2 is FQNNGV. The length of the CDR3 is 16 residues. The V gene lost 0 bases and the J gene lost 4 bases, with 14 bases spanning the gap. In nucleotides, the CDR3 is TGTGCCAGCAGCTTAGATTATACGGGAAGTGCAGATACGCAGTATTTT. It encodes CASSLDYTGSADTQYF. Combining the CDR3 with reference TRBV11-2 and TRBJ2-3 gives the whole variable domain EAGVAQSPRYKIIEKRQSVAFWCNPISGHATLYWYQQILGQGPKLLIQFQNNGVVDDSQLPKDRFSAERLKGVDSTLKIQPAKLEDSAVYLCASSLDYTGSADTQYFGPGTRLTVL.

The chain carries TRBV30 and TRBJ1-4; D gene uncertain. The CDR3 is 15 amino acids. V was pared by 0 bases and J by 8 bases, with 16 bases between. The germline V gene encodes CDR1 GTSNPN and CDR2 SVGIG (reference sequence). The CDR3 loop reads CAWSVKPGSAEKLFF. CDR3 coding DNA: TGTGCCTGGAGTGTAAAACCCGGGTCAGCCGAAAAACTGTTTTTT.

The chain is built from TRBV7-2 and TRBJ2-2, with TRBD2 matching 9 bases. The CDR3 is made up of 15 amino acids. Germline V gene data show CDR1 as SGHTA and CDR2 as FQGNSA. The trim removed 2 bases at V and 7 bases at J, leaving 5 bases unmatched. The CDR3 DNA sequence: TGTGCCAGCAGCTTAAGAGTAGCGGGAGACGGGGAGCTGTTTTTT. Translation gives CASSLRVAGDGELFF.

This sequence joins TRBV7-9 and TRBJ1-2, with D perhaps matching TRBD1 (5 bases). CDR3 length: 13 residues. Per the germline V gene, CDR1 is SEHNR and CDR2 is FQNEAQ (reference sequence). V lost 5 bases and J lost 3, with 10 bases in between. CDR3 bases: TGTGCCAGCAGCCTACGGGGGGACTATGGCTACACCTTC. Its translation is CASSLRGDYGYTF.

The chain employs TRBV11-2 and TRBJ2-2; a weak D match, TRBD2 (6 bases). Germline V gene lookup returns CDR1 SGHAT and CDR2 FQNNGV. The CDR3 extends over 14 amino acids. With 8 bases removed from V and 5 bases from J, the gap between germline ends came to 15 bases. CDR3 residues: CASGGQGGTGELFF. CDR3 coding DNA: TGTGCCAGCGGTGGCCAGGGAGGAACCGGGGAGCTGTTTTTT. Filled out from reference TRBV11-2 and TRBJ2-2, the complete variable domain reads EAGVAQSPRYKIIEKRQSVAFWCNPISGHATLYWYQQILGQGPKLLIQFQNNGVVDDSQLPKDRFSAERLKGVDSTLKIQPAKLEDSAVYLCASGGQGGTGELFFGEGSRLTVL.